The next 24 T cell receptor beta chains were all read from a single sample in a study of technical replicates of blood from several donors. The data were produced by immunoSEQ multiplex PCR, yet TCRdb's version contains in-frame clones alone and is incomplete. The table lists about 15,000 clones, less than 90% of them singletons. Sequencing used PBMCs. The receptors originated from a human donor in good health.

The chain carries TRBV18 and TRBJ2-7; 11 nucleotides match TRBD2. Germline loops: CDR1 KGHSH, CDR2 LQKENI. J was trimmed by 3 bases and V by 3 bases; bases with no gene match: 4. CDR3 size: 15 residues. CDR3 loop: CASSPGLAGDYEQYF. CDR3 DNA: TGTGCCAGCTCACCCGGACTAGCGGGTGACTACGAGCAGTACTTC.

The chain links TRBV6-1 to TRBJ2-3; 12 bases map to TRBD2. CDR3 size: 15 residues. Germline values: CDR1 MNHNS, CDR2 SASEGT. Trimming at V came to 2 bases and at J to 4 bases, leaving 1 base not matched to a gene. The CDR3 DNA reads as TGTGCCAGCAGTGAACTAGCGGGAGGGCCAGATACGCAGTATTTT. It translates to CASSELAGGPDTQYF.

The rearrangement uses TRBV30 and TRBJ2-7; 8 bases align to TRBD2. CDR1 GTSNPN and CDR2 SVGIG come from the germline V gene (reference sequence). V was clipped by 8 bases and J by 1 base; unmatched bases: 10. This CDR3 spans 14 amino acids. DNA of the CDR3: TGTGCCGGAGGTGGGACTAGTCCTTCCTACGAGCAGTACTTC. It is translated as CAGGGTSPSYEQYF. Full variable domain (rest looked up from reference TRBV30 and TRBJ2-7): SQTIHQWPATLVQPVGSPLSLECTVEGTSNPNLYWYRQAAGRGLQLLFYSVGIGQISSEVPQNLSASRPQDRQFILSSKKLLLSDSGFYLCAGGGTSPSYEQYFGPGTRLTVT.

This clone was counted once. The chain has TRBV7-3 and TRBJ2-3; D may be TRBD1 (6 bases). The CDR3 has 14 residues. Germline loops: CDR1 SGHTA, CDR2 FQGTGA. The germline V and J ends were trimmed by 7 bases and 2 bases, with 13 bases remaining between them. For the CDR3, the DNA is TGTGCCAGCAAAGTCCAGGGGAACACAGATACGCAGTATTTT. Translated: CASKVQGNTDTQYF.

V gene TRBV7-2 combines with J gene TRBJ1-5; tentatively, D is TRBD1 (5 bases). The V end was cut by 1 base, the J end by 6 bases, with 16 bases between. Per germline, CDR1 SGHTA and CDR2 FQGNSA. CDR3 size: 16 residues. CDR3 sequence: CASSLGGDRRVQPQHF. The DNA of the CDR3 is TGTGCCAGCAGCTTAGGGGGGGACCGCCGGGTTCAGCCCCAGCATTTT. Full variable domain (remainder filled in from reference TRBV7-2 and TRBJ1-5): GAGVSQSPSNKVTEKGKDVELRCDPISGHTALYWYRQSLGQGLEFLIYFQGNSAPDKSGLPSDRFSAERTGGSVSTLTIQRTQQEDSAVYLCASSLGGDRRVQPQHFGDGTRLSIL.

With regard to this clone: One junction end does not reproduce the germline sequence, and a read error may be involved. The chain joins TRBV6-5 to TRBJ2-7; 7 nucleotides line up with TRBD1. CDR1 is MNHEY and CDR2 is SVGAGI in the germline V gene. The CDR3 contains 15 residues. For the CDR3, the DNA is TGTGCCGGCAGACCGGGACAGAGAGCAGCCTACGAGCAGTACTTC. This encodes CAGRPGQRAAYEQYF.

CDR3 sequence reads: CASSYGQEDSTDTQYF. Here the CDR3 DNA reads TGTGCCAGCAGTTACGGACAGGAGGATAGCACAGATACGCAGTATTTT. The chain links TRBV28 to TRBJ2-3, with 7 nucleotides matching TRBD1. Per germline, CDR1 MDHEN and CDR2 SYDVKM. J lost 0 bases, V lost 4 bases, and 7 bases had no gene match. The CDR3 has 16 amino acids.

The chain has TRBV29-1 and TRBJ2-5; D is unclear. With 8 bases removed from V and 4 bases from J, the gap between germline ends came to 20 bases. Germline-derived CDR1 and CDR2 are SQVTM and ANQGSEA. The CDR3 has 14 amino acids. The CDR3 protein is CSLISTGAPETQYF. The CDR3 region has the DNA TGCAGCCTGATCTCGACTGGTGCGCCAGAGACCCAGTACTTC.

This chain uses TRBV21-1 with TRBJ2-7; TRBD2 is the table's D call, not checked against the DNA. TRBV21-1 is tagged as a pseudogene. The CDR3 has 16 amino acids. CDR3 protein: CARDNGRRETPYEQYF. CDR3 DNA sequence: TGTGCCAGAGACAATGGACGGCGGGAGACCCCCTACGAGCAGTACTTC.

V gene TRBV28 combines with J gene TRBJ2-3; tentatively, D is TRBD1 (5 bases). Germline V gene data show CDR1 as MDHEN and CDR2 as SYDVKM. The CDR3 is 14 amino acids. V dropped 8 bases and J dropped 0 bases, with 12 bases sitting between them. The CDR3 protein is CASLRQLSTDTQYF. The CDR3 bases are TGTGCCAGCCTCAGACAGCTAAGCACAGATACGCAGTATTTT.

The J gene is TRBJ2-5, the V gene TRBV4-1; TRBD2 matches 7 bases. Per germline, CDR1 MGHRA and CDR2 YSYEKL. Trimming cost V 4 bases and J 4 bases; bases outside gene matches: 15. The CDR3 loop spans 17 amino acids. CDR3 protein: CASSRGPVGTTGETQYF. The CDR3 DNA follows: TGCGCCAGCAGCCGAGGACCGGTGGGGACTACGGGAGAGACCCAGTACTTC.

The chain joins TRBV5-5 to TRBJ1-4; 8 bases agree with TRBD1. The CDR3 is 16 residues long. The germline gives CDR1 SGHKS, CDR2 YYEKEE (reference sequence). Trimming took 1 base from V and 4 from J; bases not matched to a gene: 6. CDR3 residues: CASSLRSGGVNEKLFF. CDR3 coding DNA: TGTGCCAGCAGCTTGCGGTCAGGGGGCGTTAATGAAAAACTGTTTTTT.

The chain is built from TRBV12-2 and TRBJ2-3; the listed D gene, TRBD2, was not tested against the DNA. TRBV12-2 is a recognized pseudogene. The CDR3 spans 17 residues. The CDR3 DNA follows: TGTGCAAGTCGCTTAGAAGAGGTATCTAGCGGGAGTGATACGCAGTATTTT. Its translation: CASRLEEVSSGSDTQYF.

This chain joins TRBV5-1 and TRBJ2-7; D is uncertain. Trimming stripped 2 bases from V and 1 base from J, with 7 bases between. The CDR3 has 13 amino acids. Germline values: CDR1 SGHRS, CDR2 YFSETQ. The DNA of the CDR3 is TGCGCCAGCAGCTTCGACTCTTCCTACGAGCAGTACTTC. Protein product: CASSFDSSYEQYF.

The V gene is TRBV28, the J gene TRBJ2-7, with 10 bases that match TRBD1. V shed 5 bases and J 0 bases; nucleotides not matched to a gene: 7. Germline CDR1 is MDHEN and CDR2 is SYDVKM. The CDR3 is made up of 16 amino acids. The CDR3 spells CASSPPGQGSSYEQYF. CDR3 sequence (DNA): TGTGCCAGCAGTCCTCCGGGACAGGGGAGCTCCTACGAGCAGTACTTC.

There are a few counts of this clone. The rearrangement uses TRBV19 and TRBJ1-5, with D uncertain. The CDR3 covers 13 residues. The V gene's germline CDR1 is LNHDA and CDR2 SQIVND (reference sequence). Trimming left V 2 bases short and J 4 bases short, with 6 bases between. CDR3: CASSIPGNQPQHF. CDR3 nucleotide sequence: TGTGCCAGTAGTATACCGGGGAATCAGCCCCAGCATTTT.

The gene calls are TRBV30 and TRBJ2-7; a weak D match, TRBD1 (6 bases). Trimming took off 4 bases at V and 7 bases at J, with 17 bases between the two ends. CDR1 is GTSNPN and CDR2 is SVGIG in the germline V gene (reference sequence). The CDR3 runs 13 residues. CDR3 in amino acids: CAWMRDTPQEQYF. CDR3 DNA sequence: TGTGCCTGGATGAGGGACACCCCCCAGGAGCAGTACTTC.

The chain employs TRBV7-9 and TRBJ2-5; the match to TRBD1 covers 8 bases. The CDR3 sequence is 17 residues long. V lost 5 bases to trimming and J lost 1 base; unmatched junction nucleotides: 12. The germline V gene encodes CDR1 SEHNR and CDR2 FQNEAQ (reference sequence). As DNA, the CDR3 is TGTGCCAGCAGCCGAAGGCAGGGGGCGCTGGGCCAAGAGACCCAGTACTTC. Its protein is CASSRRQGALGQETQYF.

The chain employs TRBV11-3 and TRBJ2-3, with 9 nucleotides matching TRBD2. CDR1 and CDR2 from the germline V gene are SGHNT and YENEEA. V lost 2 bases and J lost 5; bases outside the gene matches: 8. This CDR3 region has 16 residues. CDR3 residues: CASSLLGGRAGDTQYF. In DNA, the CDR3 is TGTGCCAGCAGCTTACTGGGCGGGAGGGCAGGAGATACGCAGTATTTT.

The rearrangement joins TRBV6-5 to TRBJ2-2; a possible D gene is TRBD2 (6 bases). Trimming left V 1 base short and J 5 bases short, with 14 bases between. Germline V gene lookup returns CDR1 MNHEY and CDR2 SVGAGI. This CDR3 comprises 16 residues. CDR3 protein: CASSYFGGEGTGELFF. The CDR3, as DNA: TGTGCCAGCAGTTACTTCGGGGGAGAGGGTACCGGGGAGCTGTTTTTT.

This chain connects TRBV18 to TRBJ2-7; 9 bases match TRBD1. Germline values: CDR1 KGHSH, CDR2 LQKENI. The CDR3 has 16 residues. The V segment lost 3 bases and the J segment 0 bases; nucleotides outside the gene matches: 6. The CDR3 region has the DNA TGTGCCAGCTCACCGGCCCTGGGACAGGGCTCCTACGAGCAGTACTTC. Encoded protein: CASSPALGQGSYEQYF.

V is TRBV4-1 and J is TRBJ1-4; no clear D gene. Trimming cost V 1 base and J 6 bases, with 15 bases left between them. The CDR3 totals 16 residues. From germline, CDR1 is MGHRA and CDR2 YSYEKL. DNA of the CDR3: TGCGCCAGCAGCCAAGTTCCCGAGGGCGCGCATGAAAAACTGTTTTTT. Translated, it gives CASSQVPEGAHEKLFF.

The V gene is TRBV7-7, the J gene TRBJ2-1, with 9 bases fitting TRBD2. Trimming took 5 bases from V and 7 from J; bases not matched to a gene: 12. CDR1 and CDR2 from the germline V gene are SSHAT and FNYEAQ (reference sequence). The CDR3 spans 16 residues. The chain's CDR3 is CASSRRAGGPGNEQFF. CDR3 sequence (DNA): TGTGCCAGCAGCCGTAGGGCGGGAGGGCCGGGGAATGAGCAGTTCTTC.

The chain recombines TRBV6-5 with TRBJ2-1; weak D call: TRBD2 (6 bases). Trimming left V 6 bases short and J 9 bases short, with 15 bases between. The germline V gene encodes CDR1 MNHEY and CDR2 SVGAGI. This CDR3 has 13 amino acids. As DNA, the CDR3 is TGTGCCAGCAGGTTCAGGGACGGGGGTGAGCAGTTCTTC. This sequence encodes CASRFRDGGEQFF.